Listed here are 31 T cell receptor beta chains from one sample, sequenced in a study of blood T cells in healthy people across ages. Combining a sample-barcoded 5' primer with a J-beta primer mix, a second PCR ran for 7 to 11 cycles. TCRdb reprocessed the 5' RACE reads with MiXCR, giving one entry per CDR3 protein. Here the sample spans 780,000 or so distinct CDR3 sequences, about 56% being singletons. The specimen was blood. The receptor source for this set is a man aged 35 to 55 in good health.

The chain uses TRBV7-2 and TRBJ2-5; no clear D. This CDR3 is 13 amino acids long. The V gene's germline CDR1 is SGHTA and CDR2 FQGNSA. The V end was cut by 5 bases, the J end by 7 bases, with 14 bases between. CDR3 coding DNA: TGTGCCAGCAGCCTTGACCAAGGCGGGACCCAGTACTTC. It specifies CASSLDQGGTQYF.

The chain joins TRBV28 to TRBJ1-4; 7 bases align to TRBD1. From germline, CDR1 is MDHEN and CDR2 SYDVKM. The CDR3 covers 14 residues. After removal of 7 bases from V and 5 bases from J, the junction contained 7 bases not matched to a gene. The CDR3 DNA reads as TGTGCCAGCAACTCCGACAGGGTGAATGAAAAACTGTTTTTT. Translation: CASNSDRVNEKLFF.

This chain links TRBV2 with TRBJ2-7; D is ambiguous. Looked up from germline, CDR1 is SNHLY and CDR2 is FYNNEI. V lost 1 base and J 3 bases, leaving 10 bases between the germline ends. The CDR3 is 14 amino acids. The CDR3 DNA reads TGTGCCAGCAGTGAAGGCAAGGTGGGCTACGAGCAGTACTTC. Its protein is CASSEGKVGYEQYF.

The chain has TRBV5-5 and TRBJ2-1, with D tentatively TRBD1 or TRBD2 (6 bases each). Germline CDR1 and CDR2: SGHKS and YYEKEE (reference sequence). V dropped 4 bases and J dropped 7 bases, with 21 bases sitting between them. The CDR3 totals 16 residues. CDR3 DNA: TGTGCCAGCAGCCATCATGGACAGCAGAGCGGGAATGAGCAGTTCTTC. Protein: CASSHHGQQSGNEQFF.

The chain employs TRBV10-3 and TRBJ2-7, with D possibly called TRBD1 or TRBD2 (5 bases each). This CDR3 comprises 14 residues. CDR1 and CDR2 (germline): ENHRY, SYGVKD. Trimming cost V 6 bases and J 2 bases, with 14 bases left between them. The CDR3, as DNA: TGTGCCATCAGAATTCGGGACGTAGCCTACGAGCAGTACTTC. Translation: CAIRIRDVAYEQYF.

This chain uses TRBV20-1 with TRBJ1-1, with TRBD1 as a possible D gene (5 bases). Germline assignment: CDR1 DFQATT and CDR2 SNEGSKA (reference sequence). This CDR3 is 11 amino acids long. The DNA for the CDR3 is TGCACCCGAGCAGGGATTACTGAAGCTTTCTTT. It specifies CTRAGITEAFF.

The CDR3 reads CSARDPSGRDTQYF. CDR3 nucleotide sequence: TGCAGTGCTAGAGACCCTAGCGGGCGAGATACGCAGTATTTT. This rearrangement joins TRBV20-1 to TRBJ2-3; 8 nucleotides align to TRBD2. The ends lost 0 bases at V and 5 bases at J; junction bases unmatched: 4. The CDR3 sequence is 14 residues long. Per the germline V gene, CDR1 is DFQATT and CDR2 is SNEGSKA (reference sequence).

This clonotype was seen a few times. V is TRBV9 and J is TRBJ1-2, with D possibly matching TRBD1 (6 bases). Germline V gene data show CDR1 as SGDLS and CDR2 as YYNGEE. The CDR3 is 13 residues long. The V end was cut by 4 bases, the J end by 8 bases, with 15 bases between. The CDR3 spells CASSSQGSQGYTF. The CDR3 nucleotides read TGTGCCAGCAGCTCACAGGGATCCCAGGGCTACACCTTC.

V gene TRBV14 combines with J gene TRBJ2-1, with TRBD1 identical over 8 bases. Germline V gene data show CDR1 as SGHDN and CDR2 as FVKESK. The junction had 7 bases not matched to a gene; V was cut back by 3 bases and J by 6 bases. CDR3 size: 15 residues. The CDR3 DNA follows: TGTGCCAGCAGCCAGCGGGACAGGTATTCCAATGAGCAGTTCTTC. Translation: CASSQRDRYSNEQFF. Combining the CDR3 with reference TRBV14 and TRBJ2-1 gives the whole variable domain EAGVTQFPSHSVIEKGQTVTLRCDPISGHDNLYWYRRVMGKEIKFLLHFVKESKQDESGMPNNRFLAERTGGTYSTLKVQPAELEDSGVYFCASSQRDRYSNEQFFGPGTRLTVL.

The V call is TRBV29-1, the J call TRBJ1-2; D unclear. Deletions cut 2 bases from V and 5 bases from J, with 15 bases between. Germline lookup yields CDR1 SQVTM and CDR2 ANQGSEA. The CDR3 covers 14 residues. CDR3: CSVETPGQPYGYTF. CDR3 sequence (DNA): TGCAGCGTTGAAACCCCGGGTCAGCCATATGGCTACACCTTC.

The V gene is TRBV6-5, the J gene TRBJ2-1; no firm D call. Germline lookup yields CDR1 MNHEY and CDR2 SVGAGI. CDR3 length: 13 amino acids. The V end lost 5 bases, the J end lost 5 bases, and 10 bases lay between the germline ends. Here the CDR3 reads CASSQDQHNEQFF. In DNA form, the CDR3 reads TGTGCCAGCAGTCAAGACCAACACAATGAGCAGTTCTTC.

The CDR3 nucleotides are TGTGCCAGCAGTTTTGGACAGTTAAACCCCTATGGCTACACCTTC. This translates into CASSFGQLNPYGYTF. The chain carries TRBV28 and TRBJ1-2; perhaps TRBD1 as D (6 bases). The CDR3 extends over 15 amino acids. V lost 3 bases and J 4 bases, leaving 15 bases between the germline ends. CDR1 is MDHEN, CDR2 SYDVKM, per germline.

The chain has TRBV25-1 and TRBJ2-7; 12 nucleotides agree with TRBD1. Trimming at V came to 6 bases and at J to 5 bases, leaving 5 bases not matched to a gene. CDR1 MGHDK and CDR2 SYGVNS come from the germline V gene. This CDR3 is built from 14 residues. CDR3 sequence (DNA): TGTGCCAGCAGAGGGACAGGGGGCGACCACGAGCAGTACTTC. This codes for CASRGTGGDHEQYF.

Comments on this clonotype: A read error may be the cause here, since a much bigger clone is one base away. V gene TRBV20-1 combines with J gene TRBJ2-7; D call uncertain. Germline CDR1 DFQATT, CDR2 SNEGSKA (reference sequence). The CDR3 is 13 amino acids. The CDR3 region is CSARESASYERYF. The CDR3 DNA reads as TGCAGTGCTAGAGAGAGCGCTTCCTACGAGCGGTACTTC.

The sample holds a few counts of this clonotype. The CDR3 sequence is CASSQERIQETQYF. Written as DNA, the CDR3 is TGTGCCAGCAGCCAAGAACGGATCCAAGAGACCCAGTACTTC. V is TRBV3-1 and J is TRBJ2-5; D unresolved. Germline V gives CDR1 LGHDT, CDR2 YNNKEL (reference sequence). The CDR3 is made up of 14 amino acids. Trimming removed 0 bases at V and 1 base at J, with 6 bases between.

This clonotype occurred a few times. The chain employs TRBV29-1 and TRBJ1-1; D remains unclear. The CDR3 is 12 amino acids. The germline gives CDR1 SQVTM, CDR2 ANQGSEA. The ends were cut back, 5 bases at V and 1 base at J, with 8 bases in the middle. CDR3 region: CSVYGGNTEAFF. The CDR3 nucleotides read TGCAGCGTTTACGGAGGGAACACTGAAGCTTTCTTT.

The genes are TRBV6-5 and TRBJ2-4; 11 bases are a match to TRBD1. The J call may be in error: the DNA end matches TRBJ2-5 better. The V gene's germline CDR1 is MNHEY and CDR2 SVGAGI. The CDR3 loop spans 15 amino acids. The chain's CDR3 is CASSRDRGTQETQYF. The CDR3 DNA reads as TGTGCCAGCAGTCGGGACAGGGGGACCCAAGAGACCCAGTACTTC.

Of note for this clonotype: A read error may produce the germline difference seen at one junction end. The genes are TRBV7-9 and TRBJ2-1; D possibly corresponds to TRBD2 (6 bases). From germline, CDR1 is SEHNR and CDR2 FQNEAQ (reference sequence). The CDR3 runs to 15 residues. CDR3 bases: TGTGCCAGCAGTCGGAGGGCGGGAAGTTACAGTGAGCAGTTCTTC. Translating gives CASSRRAGSYSEQFF. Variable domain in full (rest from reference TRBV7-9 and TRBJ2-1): DTGVSQNPRHKITKRGQNVTFRCDPISEHNRLYWYRQTLGQGPEFLTYFQNEAQLEKSRLLSDRFSAERPKGSFSTLEIQRTEQGDSAMYLCASSRRAGSYSEQFFGPGTRLTVL.

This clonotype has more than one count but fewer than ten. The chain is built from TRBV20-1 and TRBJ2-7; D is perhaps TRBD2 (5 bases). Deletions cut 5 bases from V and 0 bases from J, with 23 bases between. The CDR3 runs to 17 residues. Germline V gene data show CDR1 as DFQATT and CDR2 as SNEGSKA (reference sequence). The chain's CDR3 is CSARPRRAGPLSYEQYF. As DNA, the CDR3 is TGCAGTGCTCGACCTCGGCGGGCGGGCCCACTCTCCTACGAGCAGTACTTC.

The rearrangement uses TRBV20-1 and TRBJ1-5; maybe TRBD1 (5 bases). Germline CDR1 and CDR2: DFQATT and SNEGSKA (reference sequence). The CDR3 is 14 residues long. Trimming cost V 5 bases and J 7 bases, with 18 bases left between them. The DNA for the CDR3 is TGCAGTGCTGGAGGAGAGACAGCTGCCCAGCCCCAGCATTTT. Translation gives CSAGGETAAQPQHF.

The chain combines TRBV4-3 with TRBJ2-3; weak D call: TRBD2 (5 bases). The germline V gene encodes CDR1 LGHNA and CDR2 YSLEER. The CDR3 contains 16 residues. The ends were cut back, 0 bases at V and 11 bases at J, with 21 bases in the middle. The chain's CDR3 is CASSQDRASPLAGQYF. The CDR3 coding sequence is TGCGCCAGCAGCCAAGATCGGGCTAGCCCCCTCGCAGGGCAGTATTTT.

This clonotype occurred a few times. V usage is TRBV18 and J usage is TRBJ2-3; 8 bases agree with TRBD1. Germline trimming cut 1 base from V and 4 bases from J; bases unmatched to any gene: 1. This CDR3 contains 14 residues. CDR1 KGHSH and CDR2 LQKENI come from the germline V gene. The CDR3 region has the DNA TGTGCCAGCTCACCACAACAGGGGGCAGATACGCAGTATTTT. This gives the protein CASSPQQGADTQYF.

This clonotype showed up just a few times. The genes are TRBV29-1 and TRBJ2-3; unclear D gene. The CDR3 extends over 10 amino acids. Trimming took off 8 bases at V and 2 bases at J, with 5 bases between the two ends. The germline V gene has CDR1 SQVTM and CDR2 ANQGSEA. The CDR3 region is CSFHTDTQYF. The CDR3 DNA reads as TGCAGCTTCCACACAGATACGCAGTATTTT.

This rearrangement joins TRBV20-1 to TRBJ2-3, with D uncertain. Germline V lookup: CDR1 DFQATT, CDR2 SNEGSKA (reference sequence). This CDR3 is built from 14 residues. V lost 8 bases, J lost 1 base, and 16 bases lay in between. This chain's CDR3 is CSQIKGGGTDTQYF. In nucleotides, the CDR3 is TGCAGTCAAATCAAGGGCGGAGGCACAGATACGCAGTATTTT.

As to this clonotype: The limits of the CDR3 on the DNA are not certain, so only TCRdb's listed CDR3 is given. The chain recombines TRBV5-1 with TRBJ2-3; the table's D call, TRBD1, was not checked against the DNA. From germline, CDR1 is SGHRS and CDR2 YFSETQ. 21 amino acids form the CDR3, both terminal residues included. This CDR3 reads CASSNPGQGARDTQYFGPGYF.

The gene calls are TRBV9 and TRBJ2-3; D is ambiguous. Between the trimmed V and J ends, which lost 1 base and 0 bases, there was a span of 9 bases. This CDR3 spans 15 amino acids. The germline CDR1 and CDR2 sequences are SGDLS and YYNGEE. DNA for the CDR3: TGTGCCAGCAGCGTACTGTCGGCTAGCACAGATACGCAGTATTTT. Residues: CASSVLSASTDTQYF.

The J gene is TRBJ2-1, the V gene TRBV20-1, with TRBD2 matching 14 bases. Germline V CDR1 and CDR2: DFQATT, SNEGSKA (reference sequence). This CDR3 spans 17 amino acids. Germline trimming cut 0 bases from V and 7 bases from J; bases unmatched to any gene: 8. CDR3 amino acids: CSARETSGRAQPNEQFF. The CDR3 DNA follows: TGCAGTGCTAGAGAGACTAGCGGGAGGGCCCAACCTAATGAGCAGTTCTTC.

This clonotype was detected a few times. The CDR3 loop is CATSPPGQTQYF. The DNA for the CDR3 is TGTGCCACCAGCCCCCCGGGACAGACGCAGTATTTT. V gene TRBV15 combines with J gene TRBJ2-3; 7 bases agree with TRBD1. CDR1 is LNHNV and CDR2 is YYDKDF in the germline V gene (reference sequence). The CDR3 totals 12 residues. V lost 5 bases and J lost 9; bases outside the gene matches: 5.

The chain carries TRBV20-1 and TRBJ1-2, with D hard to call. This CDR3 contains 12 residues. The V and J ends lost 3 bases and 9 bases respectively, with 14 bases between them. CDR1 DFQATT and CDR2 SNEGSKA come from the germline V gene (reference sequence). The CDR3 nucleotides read TGCAGTGCTAGCCGAAACTTAGCCAGCTACACCTTC. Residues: CSASRNLASYTF.

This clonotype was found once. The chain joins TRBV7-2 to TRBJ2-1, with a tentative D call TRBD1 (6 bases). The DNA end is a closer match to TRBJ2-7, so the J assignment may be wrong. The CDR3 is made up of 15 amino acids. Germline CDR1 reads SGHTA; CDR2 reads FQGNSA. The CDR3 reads CASSLRGGRGNEQYF. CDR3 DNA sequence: TGTGCCAGCAGCTTAAGAGGGGGACGTGGGAATGAGCAGTACTTC.

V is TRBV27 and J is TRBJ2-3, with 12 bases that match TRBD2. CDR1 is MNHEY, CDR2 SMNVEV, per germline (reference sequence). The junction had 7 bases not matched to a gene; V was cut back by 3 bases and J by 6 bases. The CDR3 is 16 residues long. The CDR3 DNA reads TGTGCCAGCAGTTTCCCTAGCGGGAGGGGTTTTGATACGCAGTATTTT. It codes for CASSFPSGRGFDTQYF.